What follows describes a single TCR beta chain. Per the germline V gene, CDR1 is LGHDT and CDR2 is YNNKEL (reference sequence). The CDR3 has 16 amino acids. The junction had 2 bases not matched to a gene; V was cut back by 4 bases and J by 1 base. In the original analysis: Estimates of nucleated cell counts were drawn from the amplification of reference gene primers. Here immunoSEQ multiplex PCR was the method, and the copy in TCRdb shows in-frame clones only, minus some. V, J and clone size are those of that table, while D and trimming were read from the DNA. The sample gives 130,000 to 150,000 clones, roughly 76% of which show up once; more than 7% is in the top ten. This sample was included in a study of blood T cell repertoires in COVID-19. Background on the study: Sites in the United States, Italy and Spain provided acute and convalescent COVID-19 samples. T cells, B-cell-depleted T cells, or PBMCs supplied cDNA or gDNA.

This sequence joins TRBV3-1 (or the pseudogene TRBV3-2) and TRBJ2-2; 11 bases map to TRBD1. This receptor was obtained from a human donor with acute or convalescent COVID-19. The donor label of this sample is uncertain. The sequenced material came from peripheral blood. The CDR3 nucleotides read TGTGCCAGCAGCCGGGGGACAGGGGGGAACACCGGGGAGCTGTTTTTT. Its translation: CASSRGTGGNTGELFF.